This entry lists 20 T cell receptor beta chains sequenced from one sample in a study of shared clonotypes between healthy human individuals. CD45RO-negative CD8 cells positively selected for CCR7 made up the naive population, which excluded terminally differentiated effector memory CD45RA+ cells. Generated by immunoSEQ multiplex PCR, the TCRdb table keeps only in-frame clones and is missing some. The repertoire holds 800,000 or so clones, with about 96% as singletons. The material sequenced was naive CD8+ T cells sorted from blood. All receptors derive from a man aged 25 to 40 in good health.

This rearrangement joins TRBV7-9 to TRBJ1-1; D is unclear. V was trimmed by 2 bases and J by 4 bases, leaving 8 bases between them. The CDR3 totals 13 residues. Germline CDR1 is SEHNR and CDR2 is FQNEAQ (reference sequence). This chain's CDR3 is CASSLKWGTEAFF. The CDR3 DNA reads TGTGCCAGCAGCTTAAAATGGGGCACTGAAGCTTTCTTT.

J is TRBJ2-1 and V is TRBV7-9; TRBD2 aligns across 9 bases. Trimming took 5 bases from V and 6 from J; bases not matched to a gene: 8. The germline V gene encodes CDR1 SEHNR and CDR2 FQNEAQ (reference sequence). This CDR3 has 15 residues. Here the CDR3 DNA reads TGTGCCAGCAGCCCAGCTGCGGGAGGGCTCAATGAGCAGTTCTTC. This gives the protein CASSPAAGGLNEQFF.

This rearrangement joins TRBV10-3 to TRBJ2-2; TRBD1 agrees at 7 bases. Germline trimming cut 6 bases from V and 0 bases from J; bases unmatched to any gene: 10. The germline CDR1 and CDR2 sequences are ENHRY and SYGVKD. The CDR3 runs 17 residues. The CDR3: CAIRPSTGITNTGELFF. DNA of the CDR3: TGTGCCATCAGGCCTTCGACAGGGATTACGAACACCGGGGAGCTGTTTTTT.

A word on this clone: The same CDR3 can be traced to other DNA sequences in this sample. The gene calls are TRBV7-9 and TRBJ2-7; the D is unclear. The CDR3 totals 14 residues. V was pared by 0 bases and J by 2 bases, with 8 bases between. Per the germline V gene, CDR1 is SEHNR and CDR2 is FQNEAQ (reference sequence). The CDR3 region is CASSLASRPYEQYF. In DNA form, the CDR3 reads TGTGCCAGCAGCTTAGCTTCCCGACCCTACGAGCAGTACTTC.

The rearrangement uses TRBV19 and TRBJ2-1; 13 nucleotides agree with TRBD2. J gave up 8 bases and V 4 bases, and 8 bases lay outside the gene matches. Germline CDR1 and CDR2: LNHDA and SQIVND (reference sequence). CDR3 length equals 16 residues. CDR3 residues: CASSTGTSGVPDEQFF. The DNA of the CDR3 is TGTGCCAGTAGTACGGGGACTAGCGGGGTACCGGATGAGCAGTTCTTC.

This clone came up once. The V call is TRBV7-9, the J call TRBJ1-4; D remains ambiguous. CDR1 is SEHNR and CDR2 is FQNEAQ in the germline V gene (reference sequence). This CDR3 region has 11 residues. Trimming took 5 bases from V and 4 from J, leaving 2 bases between them. CDR3 sequence reads: CASSDNEKLFF. In nucleotides, the CDR3 is TGTGCCAGCAGCGATAATGAAAAACTGTTTTTT.

The chain employs TRBV5-4 and TRBJ2-1, with a possible D match to TRBD1 (5 bases). Trimming pared 0 bases from V and 0 bases from J, leaving 13 bases between. This CDR3 comprises 17 residues. CDR1 is SGHNT, CDR2 YYREEE, per germline (reference sequence). The CDR3 region is CASSLGVDTSSYNEQFF. The CDR3 region has the DNA TGTGCCAGCAGCTTGGGGGTGGACACGAGCTCCTACAATGAGCAGTTCTTC.

V and J are TRBV5-8 and TRBJ2-7; D is uncertain. This CDR3 is built from 15 residues. Trimming removed 3 bases at V and 7 bases at J, with 20 bases between. The germline CDR1 and CDR2 sequences are SGHTS and YDEGEE. CDR3 coding DNA: TGTGCCAGCAGCTCCAGACTTATAAGGGCTTGGGAGCAGTACTTC. Its translation is CASSSRLIRAWEQYF.

As concerns this clone: The same CDR3 can be traced to other DNA sequences in this sample. The V gene is TRBV11-2, the J gene TRBJ2-7; D is perhaps TRBD1 (5 bases). Germline CDR1 is SGHAT and CDR2 is FQNNGV. The CDR3 sequence is 13 residues long. Trimming took off 3 bases at V and 3 bases at J, with 9 bases between the two ends. This CDR3 reads CASSFYRGYEQYF. CDR3 sequence (DNA): TGTGCCAGCAGCTTCTATAGGGGCTACGAGCAGTACTTC.

The chain uses TRBV11-1 and TRBJ1-1, with D possibly being TRBD1 (5 bases). Germline lookup yields CDR1 SGHAT and CDR2 FQDESV (reference sequence). Trimming removed 3 bases from V and 1 base from J, with 9 bases in between. This CDR3 has 14 residues. CDR3 in amino acids: CASSLGPSNTEAFF. In DNA form, the CDR3 reads TGTGCCAGCAGCTTGGGACCTTCGAACACTGAAGCTTTCTTT.

The chain carries TRBV4-2 and TRBJ2-7, with D possibly TRBD2 on 5 matching bases. The CDR3 is made up of 15 amino acids. V lost 4 bases and J 0 bases, leaving 13 bases between the germline ends. From germline, CDR1 is LGHNA and CDR2 YNFKEQ. The DNA of the CDR3 is TGTGCCAGCAGCCCTGGAGGAGTTCGCTCCTACGAGCAGTACTTC. It specifies CASSPGGVRSYEQYF.

This chain connects TRBV30 to TRBJ2-7; D may correspond to TRBD1 or TRBD2 (5 bases each). The CDR3 runs to 12 residues. CDR1 is GTSNPN, CDR2 SVGIG, per germline (reference sequence). V lost 5 bases, J lost 3 bases, and 11 bases lay in between. CDR3 loop: CAWGGWDYEQYF. The CDR3 nucleotides are TGTGCCTGGGGGGGTTGGGACTACGAGCAGTACTTC.

The chain links TRBV11-2 to TRBJ2-1, with 7 bases aligning to TRBD1. Germline V CDR1 and CDR2: SGHAT, FQNNGV. The CDR3 covers 15 residues. V shed 4 bases and J 4 bases; nucleotides not matched to a gene: 7. The CDR3 loop reads CASSSTGTAYNEQFF. CDR3 DNA sequence: TGTGCCAGCAGCTCAACCGGGACAGCATACAATGAGCAGTTCTTC. Supplemented by reference TRBV11-2 and TRBJ2-1, the full variable domain reads EAGVAQSPRYKIIEKRQSVAFWCNPISGHATLYWYQQILGQGPKLLIQFQNNGVVDDSQLPKDRFSAERLKGVDSTLKIQPAKLEDSAVYLCASSSTGTAYNEQFFGPGTRLTVL.

Of note for this clone: In the same sample, other DNA sequences code for this CDR3. This rearrangement joins TRBV7-3 to TRBJ2-3; tentatively, D is TRBD2 (6 bases). This CDR3 has 15 amino acids. The germline V gene has CDR1 SGHTA and CDR2 FQGTGA. The ends were cut back, 2 bases at V and 1 base at J, with 10 bases in the middle. The CDR3: CASSLLGGGTDTQYF. DNA for the CDR3: TGTGCCAGCAGCTTATTGGGAGGCGGCACAGATACGCAGTATTTT.

V and J are TRBV5-6 and TRBJ1-1; D uncertain. V was shortened by 4 bases and J by 6 bases, with 16 bases between the two germline ends. This CDR3 is built from 14 residues. Per germline, CDR1 SGHDT and CDR2 YYEEEE. The CDR3 coding sequence is TGTGCCAGCAGCACCTCGGGTGAACGGGCTGAAGCTTTCTTT. Protein product: CASSTSGERAEAFF.

The V and J genes are TRBV5-1 and TRBJ1-1; D not certain. This CDR3 has 12 residues. The ends were cut back, 2 bases at V and 1 base at J, with 3 bases in the middle. Germline lookup yields CDR1 SGHRS and CDR2 YFSETQ. CDR3: CASSFENTEAFF. The CDR3 bases are TGCGCCAGCAGCTTTGAGAACACTGAAGCTTTCTTT.

This clone was counted a single time. V gene TRBV10-3 combines with J gene TRBJ2-2; 7 positions agree with TRBD1. J was trimmed by 2 bases and V by 10 bases; bases with no gene match: 7. The CDR3 length is 14 residues. Germline CDR1 ENHRY, CDR2 SYGVKD. CDR3 bases: TGTGCCAACGGACAGGAACTTAACACCGGGGAGCTGTTTTTT. Protein sequence: CANGQELNTGELFF.

This clone was counted once. The chain links TRBV4-1 to TRBJ2-2, with 7 bases that match TRBD2. The CDR3 spans 16 residues. V was pared by 1 base and J by 6 bases, with 8 bases of the junction left unmatched. CDR1 is MGHRA, CDR2 YSYEKL, per germline. As DNA, the CDR3 is TGCGCCAGCAGCCAAGGGGTAACTAGCGAAGCCGGGGAGCTGTTTTTT. This encodes CASSQGVTSEAGELFF.

This clone came up once. The chain couples TRBV7-9 to TRBJ1-2; D remains ambiguous. The V gene's germline CDR1 is SEHNR and CDR2 FQNEAQ (reference sequence). The V end lost 2 bases, the J end lost 6 bases, and 16 bases lay between the germline ends. The CDR3 spans 15 residues. The CDR3: CASSLMIMEVDGYTF. The CDR3 DNA is TGTGCCAGCAGCTTAATGATTATGGAGGTTGATGGCTACACCTTC.

The chain couples TRBV27 to TRBJ2-7, with 7 bases that match TRBD2. Germline lookup yields CDR1 MNHEY and CDR2 SMNVEV (reference sequence). The CDR3 extends over 13 amino acids. Trimming took 8 bases from V and 9 from J; bases not matched to a gene: 13. CDR3 amino acids: CASSLLGGGVQYF. The CDR3 DNA reads as TGTGCCAGCTCCCTCCTCGGTGGGGGGGTGCAGTACTTC.